The present T cell receptor (beta chain) was sequenced within a study of CD8 T cells in Susac syndrome. RNA, at roughly 0.5 to 1 ug, was reverse transcribed with random hexamers. TCRdb processed the immunoSEQ multiplex PCR reads anew with MiXCR; each CDR3 protein has one entry. The table shows around 80,000 distinct CDR3 sequences, with 91% occurring only once. Negative isolation yielded the CD8+ and CD4+ T cells, while FACS enriched the TEMRA cells. CDR3 length equals 15 residues. Germline V gene lookup returns CDR1 MNHEY and CDR2 SVGEGT. Trimming pared 2 bases from V and 1 base from J, leaving 11 bases between.

V is TRBV6-2 or TRBV6-3 and J is TRBJ1-1; no firm D call. This receptor was taken from a human donor with multiple sclerosis. What was sequenced was CD8+ T cells from PBMCs. The CDR3, as DNA: TGTGCCAGCAGTTACGCTATCACAGCGAACACTGAAGCTTTCTTT. Protein product: CASSYAITANTEAFF.